A single sample is the source of the 4 T cell receptor beta chains below, sequenced in a study of T cell changes during pregnancy in multiple sclerosis. Repertoires were generated with immunoSEQ multiplex PCR, while TCRdb's copy carries only in-frame clones and drops some. This table has about 79,000 clones, 80% to 95% appearing once. The sequenced sample was peripheral blood, obtained in the second trimester of pregnancy. These receptors originate from a female donor in good health, enrolled as a control in a pregnancy study.

The rearrangement uses TRBV4-3 and TRBJ1-1; possible D gene TRBD1, 5 bases. Germline V CDR1 and CDR2: LGHNA, YSLEER. V lost 4 bases and J lost 5, with 20 bases in between. The CDR3 consists of 16 residues. The CDR3 loop reads CASSPVLLGGDTEAFF. As DNA, the CDR3 is TGCGCCAGCAGCCCCGTATTACTGGGGGGAGATACTGAAGCTTTCTTT.

The chain has TRBV4-2 and TRBJ1-5; 9 bases map to TRBD1. Germline CDR1 reads LGHNA; CDR2 reads YNFKEQ. The J segment lost 5 bases and the V segment lost 0 bases, leaving 5 bases of the junction unmatched. The CDR3 loop spans 16 amino acids. The CDR3 sequence: CASSQEAGQGYQPQHF. CDR3 nucleotide sequence: TGTGCCAGCAGCCAAGAGGCCGGACAGGGGTATCAGCCCCAGCATTTT.

The gene calls are TRBV27 and TRBJ1-1, with 7 bases lining up with TRBD1. CDR1 MNHEY and CDR2 SMNVEV come from the germline V gene (reference sequence). The V and J ends lost 7 bases and 2 bases, in that order; junction bases with no gene match: 13. The length of the CDR3 is 16 residues. CDR3 amino acids: CASTETGTGYNTEAFF. The CDR3 DNA reads TGTGCCAGCACCGAGACAGGGACGGGTTATAACACTGAAGCTTTCTTT.

This chain uses TRBV10-2 with TRBJ1-6; possible D gene TRBD1, 5 bases. In germline, CDR1 is WSHSY, CDR2 SAAADI. The CDR3 extends over 15 amino acids. Trimming took 3 bases from V and 5 from J, leaving 11 bases between them. The CDR3, as DNA: TGCGCCAGCAGTGAAGGGGTCGTCAATAATTCACCCCTCCACTTT. Translated, it gives CASSEGVVNNSPLHF.